These 30 T cell receptor beta chains came from one sample sequenced in a study of T cells in localized non-small cell lung cancer. TCRdb's table, derived via immunoSEQ multiplex PCR, lists solely in-frame clones and lacks some. The sample has about 730 clones; roughly a third are singletons. The specimen comprised normal lung tissue next to the tumor, sampled before any cancer treatment. These receptors originate from a man between 40 and 70 years old with stage II lung adenocarcinoma.

This clone was detected a few times. The chain recombines TRBV6-7 with TRBJ2-6, with D perhaps matching TRBD2 (6 bases). TRBV6-7 is known as an ORF, though its function is uncertain. Trimming shortened V by 6 bases and J by 0 bases, and 9 bases separated the two germline ends. The CDR3 extends over 15 amino acids. For the CDR3, the DNA is TGTGCCAGCAGGGGGGGATACTCTGGGGCCAACGTCCTGACTTTC. This translates into CASRGGYSGANVLTF.

V gene TRBV4-1 combines with J gene TRBJ1-1; tentative D call: TRBD1 (5 bases). Germline V gene sequence: CDR1 MGHRA, CDR2 YSYEKL. Trimming removed 1 base at V and 8 bases at J, with 11 bases between. This CDR3 region has 13 residues. Written as DNA, the CDR3 is TGCGCCAGCAGCCAAGCTCAGGGATTAGAAGCTTTCTTT. Translation gives CASSQAQGLEAFF.

The chain links TRBV29-1 to TRBJ1-4; no definite D call. The V end lost 7 bases, the J end lost 4 bases, and 10 bases lay between the germline ends. Germline V lookup: CDR1 SQVTM, CDR2 ANQGSEA. The CDR3 consists of 12 residues. The CDR3 coding sequence is TGCAGCGCCGCCGTGGTTAATGAAAAACTGTTTTTT. Protein product: CSAAVVNEKLFF.

This clone has only a few counts. The rearrangement uses TRBV19 and TRBJ2-1; tentative D call: TRBD1 (6 bases). The CDR3 consists of 15 residues. Germline V gene lookup returns CDR1 LNHDA and CDR2 SQIVND (reference sequence). V lost 6 bases and J lost 5, with 17 bases in between. The chain's CDR3 is CASREIGTQDNEQFF. CDR3 bases: TGTGCCAGTAGGGAAATCGGGACACAAGACAATGAGCAGTTCTTC.

The chain carries TRBV5-1 and TRBJ2-1; D not certain. Germline V gives CDR1 SGHRS, CDR2 YFSETQ. Trimming pared 4 bases from V and 8 bases from J, leaving 16 bases between. This CDR3 is 14 amino acids long. CDR3 DNA: TGCGCCAGCAGCGCAGAAACCCCTTTTGATGAGCAGTTCTTC. It codes for CASSAETPFDEQFF.

A single count supports this clone. The gene calls are TRBV14 and TRBJ2-3; the match to TRBD2 covers 7 bases. Per germline, CDR1 SGHDN and CDR2 FVKESK. This CDR3 is built from 12 residues. V lost 4 bases and J lost 11; bases outside the gene matches: 6. CDR3 coding DNA: TGTGCCAGCAGCCCTAGTAGCGGGCAGCAGTATTTT. This encodes CASSPSSGQQYF.

This clone is large in the sample. The V call is TRBV11-3, the J call TRBJ2-2; weak D call: TRBD1 (6 bases). Germline CDR1 reads SGHNT; CDR2 reads YENEEA. The CDR3 covers 14 residues. V was cut by 5 bases and J by 3 bases, with 10 bases left in between. The chain's CDR3 is CASSLDSYTGELFF. CDR3 nucleotides: TGTGCCAGCAGCCTGGACAGTTACACCGGGGAGCTGTTTTTT.

The CDR3 loop reads CSVTGGAGNTIYF. The CDR3 DNA reads TGCAGCGTTACTGGGGGGGCTGGAAACACCATATATTTT. This sequence joins TRBV29-1 and TRBJ1-3; maybe TRBD1 (5 bases). The CDR3 runs to 13 residues. Germline CDR1 SQVTM, CDR2 ANQGSEA. V lost 5 bases, J lost 2 bases, and 10 bases lay in between.

The rearrangement uses TRBV6-8 and TRBJ1-3, with 7 bases aligning to TRBD1. CDR1 and CDR2 (germline): MNHGY, SAAAGT. V lost 6 bases, J lost 0 bases, and 11 bases stayed unmatched. There are 17 residues in the CDR3. The chain's CDR3 is CASSQPGTVFSGNTIYF. The CDR3 nucleotides are TGTGCCAGCAGCCAACCCGGGACAGTCTTCTCTGGAAACACCATATATTTT.

In its sample, this clone is large. This chain connects TRBV11-3 to TRBJ1-2; no reliable D call. Trimming shortened V by 5 bases and J by 2 bases, and 12 bases separated the two germline ends. Per germline, CDR1 SGHNT and CDR2 YENEEA. The CDR3 has 14 residues. CDR3 residues: CASSQINFNYGYTF. The CDR3 DNA reads as TGTGCCAGCAGCCAAATCAACTTCAACTATGGCTACACCTTC.

This clone occurred a few times. The chain links TRBV11-3 to TRBJ2-1; perhaps TRBD1 as D (6 bases). The length of the CDR3 is 15 residues. Germline V gives CDR1 SGHNT, CDR2 YENEEA. Trimming removed 5 bases at V and 4 bases at J, with 15 bases between. The CDR3 here is CASSQVGHLYNEQFF. Here the CDR3 DNA reads TGTGCCAGCAGCCAAGTGGGACACCTATACAATGAGCAGTTCTTC.

CDR3 nucleotide sequence: TGTGCTAGTGGTTTGAACCGGGACGGAGAAATGAACACTGAAGCTTTCTTT. It translates to CASGLNRDGEMNTEAFF. The chain is built from TRBV12-5 and TRBJ1-1; possible D gene TRBD1, 5 bases. The germline V and J ends were trimmed by 2 bases and 0 bases, with 16 bases remaining between them. The V gene's germline CDR1 is LGHNT and CDR2 FRNRAP. This CDR3 is 17 amino acids long.

This clone occurred a few times. The genes are TRBV10-3 and TRBJ2-3; 7 bases align to TRBD2. Germline CDR1 reads ENHRY; CDR2 reads SYGVKD. The CDR3 runs to 14 residues. V gave up 0 bases and J gave up 6 bases; unmatched junction bases: 3. CDR3 loop: CAISESIGGDTQYF. CDR3 DNA: TGTGCCATCAGTGAGTCAATCGGGGGGGATACGCAGTATTTT.

This clone was detected a few times. The J gene is TRBJ1-5, the V gene TRBV6-8; no clear D gene. This CDR3 is built from 13 residues. The ends were cut back, 7 bases at V and 0 bases at J, with 7 bases in the middle. Germline CDR1 reads MNHGY; CDR2 reads SAAAGT. Written as DNA, the CDR3 is TGTGCCAGCACCGACAATAGCAATCAGCCCCAGCATTTT. Translation: CASTDNSNQPQHF.

There are a few counts of this clone. V gene TRBV30 combines with J gene TRBJ2-3; D may be TRBD1 (6 bases). The germline V gene encodes CDR1 GTSNPN and CDR2 SVGIG (reference sequence). There are 12 residues in the CDR3. Trimming cost V 3 bases and J 11 bases, with 15 bases left between them. The DNA of the CDR3 is TGTGCCTGGAGCCAGACAGGCTATGAGCAGTATTTT. Its translation is CAWSQTGYEQYF.

The rearrangement joins TRBV6-8 to TRBJ2-2, with D uncertain. The CDR3 loop spans 12 amino acids. Germline V CDR1 and CDR2: MNHGY, SAAAGT. V lost 7 bases, J lost 0 bases, and 3 bases lay in between. In DNA form, the CDR3 reads TGTGCCAGCACCTCGAACACCGGGGAGCTGTTTTTT. Amino acids: CASTSNTGELFF.

This sequence joins TRBV14 and TRBJ2-7; no reliable D call. The CDR3 sequence is 15 residues long. Germline values: CDR1 SGHDN, CDR2 FVKESK. Trimming removed 4 bases at V and 8 bases at J, with 21 bases between. The CDR3 loop is CASSPGVGLGFKQYF. CDR3 bases: TGTGCCAGCAGCCCCGGAGTAGGTTTAGGTTTTAAGCAGTACTTC.

In this sample, this clone turned up a few times. V is TRBV9 and J is TRBJ2-5; D gene uncertain. Looked up from germline, CDR1 is SGDLS and CDR2 is YYNGEE. The CDR3 runs to 12 residues. Trimming left V 5 bases short and J 0 bases short, with 5 bases between. CDR3 protein: CASSLYQETQYF. The CDR3 nucleotides read TGTGCCAGCAGTCTGTACCAAGAGACCCAGTACTTC. The whole variable domain, remainder taken from reference TRBV9 and TRBJ2-5, is DSGVTQTPKHLITATGQRVTLRCSPRSGDLSVYWYQQSLDQGLQFLIQYYNGEERAKGNILERFSAQQFPDLHSELNLSSLELGDSALYFCASSLYQETQYFGPGTRLLVL.

The chain employs TRBV29-1 and TRBJ1-1; the D is unclear. There are 13 residues in the CDR3. Germline CDR1 and CDR2: SQVTM and ANQGSEA. Trimming cost V 1 base and J 5 bases, with 11 bases left between them. CDR3 amino acids: CSVEGQALTEAFF. The CDR3 nucleotides read TGCAGCGTTGAAGGTCAGGCGTTGACTGAAGCTTTCTTT.

This clone was seen a handful of times. DNA for the CDR3: TGTGCCAGCAGCTTCGATAGCTTTCCTAACAATGAGCAGTTCTTC. Protein sequence: CASSFDSFPNNEQFF. The genes are TRBV7-5 and TRBJ2-1; no check of the table's D call, TRBD2, against the DNA was made. TRBV7-5 is deemed a pseudogene. This CDR3 has 15 residues.

The chain carries TRBV9 and TRBJ2-7; D call uncertain. V lost 7 bases, J lost 0 bases, and 11 bases lay in between. CDR3 size: 13 residues. CDR1 and CDR2 (germline): SGDLS, YYNGEE. The CDR3 coding sequence is TGTGCCAGCTGTCGACAAAGCTCCTACGAGCAGTACTTC. As protein: CASCRQSSYEQYF. Full variable domain (rest looked up from reference TRBV9 and TRBJ2-7): DSGVTQTPKHLITATGQRVTLRCSPRSGDLSVYWYQQSLDQGLQFLIQYYNGEERAKGNILERFSAQQFPDLHSELNLSSLELGDSALYFCASCRQSSYEQYFGPGTRLTVT.

The chain employs TRBV19 and TRBJ1-5, with 8 bases fitting TRBD1. This CDR3 region has 14 residues. Germline-derived CDR1 and CDR2 are LNHDA and SQIVND (reference sequence). Trimming removed 8 bases from V and 2 bases from J; junction bases left unmatched: 5. CDR3 sequence reads: CASLQGGGNQPQHF. CDR3 sequence (DNA): TGTGCCAGTTTACAGGGGGGAGGCAATCAGCCCCAGCATTTT.

This clone is deemed medium-sized (0.01 to 0.1%). The V and J genes are TRBV6-8 and TRBJ1-1; 8 nucleotides match TRBD1. The V segment lost 4 bases and the J segment 0 bases; nucleotides outside the gene matches: 1. The V gene's germline CDR1 is MNHGY and CDR2 SAAAGT. The CDR3 consists of 14 residues. The CDR3 bases are TGTGCCAGCAGTTGGGACAGGATGAACACTGAAGCTTTCTTT. This gives the protein CASSWDRMNTEAFF.

This clone was seen a few times. The gene calls are TRBV30 and TRBJ2-3; 9 bases agree with TRBD2. This CDR3 spans 15 amino acids. CDR1 and CDR2 from the germline V gene are GTSNPN and SVGIG (reference sequence). J was trimmed by 2 bases and V by 3 bases; bases with no gene match: 6. For the CDR3, the DNA is TGTGCCTGGAGCCCTGGACTAGCGTTCACAGATACGCAGTATTTT. Protein product: CAWSPGLAFTDTQYF. Full variable domain (remainder filled in from reference TRBV30 and TRBJ2-3): SQTIHQWPATLVQPVGSPLSLECTVEGTSNPNLYWYRQAAGRGLQLLFYSVGIGQISSEVPQNLSASRPQDRQFILSSKKLLLSDSGFYLCAWSPGLAFTDTQYFGPGTRLTVL.

This clone was seen once. The rearrangement uses TRBV18 and TRBJ2-3; the D is unclear. Between the trimmed V and J ends, which lost 0 bases and 6 bases, there was a span of 10 bases. The CDR3 runs to 14 residues. Germline CDR1 reads KGHSH; CDR2 reads LQKENI. CDR3 coding DNA: TGTGCCAGCTCACCACCGACCCGCAGGGATACGCAGTATTTT. Translating gives CASSPPTRRDTQYF.

This clone came up a few times. J is TRBJ2-2 and V is TRBV30; D might be TRBD2 (5 bases). The V gene lost 0 bases and the J gene lost 8 bases, with 7 bases spanning the gap. Germline V lookup: CDR1 GTSNPN, CDR2 SVGIG (reference sequence). This CDR3 has 12 residues. CDR3 nucleotide sequence: TGTGCCTGGAGTGTCTCGGGGGGGGAGCTGTTTTTT. This gives the protein CAWSVSGGELFF.

CDR3 loop: CASSWTGAGNTIYF. The CDR3 region has the DNA TGTGCCAGTAGTTGGACAGGGGCTGGAAACACCATATATTTT. The chain recombines TRBV19 with TRBJ1-3; 9 bases agree with TRBD1. CDR1 LNHDA and CDR2 SQIVND come from the germline V gene (reference sequence). CDR3 size: 14 residues. The V gene end was trimmed by 5 bases and the J gene end by 2 bases; junction bases not matched to a gene: 1.

The J gene is TRBJ1-2, the V gene TRBV11-3; D possibly corresponds to TRBD1 (5 bases). Looked up from germline, CDR1 is SGHNT and CDR2 is YENEEA. The CDR3 sequence is 16 residues long. The ends were cut back, 5 bases at V and 5 bases at J, with 21 bases in the middle. In DNA, the CDR3 is TGTGCCAGCAGCGTCGGGACTTCGGGGTCCGTATATGGCTACACCTTC. It codes for CASSVGTSGSVYGYTF. Full variable domain (rest looked up from reference TRBV11-3 and TRBJ1-2): EAGVVQSPRYKIIEKKQPVAFWCNPISGHNTLYWYLQNLGQGPELLIRYENEEAVDDSQLPKDRFSAERLKGVDSTLKIQPAELGDSAVYLCASSVGTSGSVYGYTFGSGTRLTVV.

The chain combines TRBV30 with TRBJ1-3, with a possible D match to TRBD1 (6 bases). V was clipped by 8 bases and J by 4 bases, with 12 bases between them. This CDR3 spans 12 amino acids. From germline, CDR1 is GTSNPN and CDR2 SVGIG (reference sequence). The chain's CDR3 is CARQEGGNTIYF. The CDR3 region has the DNA TGTGCCCGACAGGAGGGAGGAAACACCATATATTTT.

In this sample, this clone turned up a few times. The chain carries TRBV6-8 and TRBJ2-7, with TRBD1 matching 8 bases. J lost 1 base, V lost 5 bases, and 7 bases had no gene match. CDR3 length: 15 residues. CDR1 MNHGY and CDR2 SAAAGT come from the germline V gene. The CDR3 reads CASSLIGQGSYEQYF. DNA of the CDR3: TGTGCCAGCAGTCTAATCGGACAGGGATCCTACGAGCAGTACTTC.